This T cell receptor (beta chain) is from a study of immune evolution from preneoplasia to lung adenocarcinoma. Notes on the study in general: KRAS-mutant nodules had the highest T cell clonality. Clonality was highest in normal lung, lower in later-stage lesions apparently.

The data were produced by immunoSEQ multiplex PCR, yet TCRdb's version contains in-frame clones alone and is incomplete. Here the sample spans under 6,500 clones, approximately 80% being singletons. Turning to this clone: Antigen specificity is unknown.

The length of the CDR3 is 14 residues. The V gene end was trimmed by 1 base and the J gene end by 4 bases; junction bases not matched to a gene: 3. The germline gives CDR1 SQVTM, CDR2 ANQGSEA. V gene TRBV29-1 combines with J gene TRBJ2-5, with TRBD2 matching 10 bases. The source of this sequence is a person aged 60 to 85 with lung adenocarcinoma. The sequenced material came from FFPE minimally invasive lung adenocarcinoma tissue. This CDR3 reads CSVEGAGGGETQYF. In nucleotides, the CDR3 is TGCAGCGTTGAAGGAGCGGGAGGGGGAGAGACCCAGTACTTC.